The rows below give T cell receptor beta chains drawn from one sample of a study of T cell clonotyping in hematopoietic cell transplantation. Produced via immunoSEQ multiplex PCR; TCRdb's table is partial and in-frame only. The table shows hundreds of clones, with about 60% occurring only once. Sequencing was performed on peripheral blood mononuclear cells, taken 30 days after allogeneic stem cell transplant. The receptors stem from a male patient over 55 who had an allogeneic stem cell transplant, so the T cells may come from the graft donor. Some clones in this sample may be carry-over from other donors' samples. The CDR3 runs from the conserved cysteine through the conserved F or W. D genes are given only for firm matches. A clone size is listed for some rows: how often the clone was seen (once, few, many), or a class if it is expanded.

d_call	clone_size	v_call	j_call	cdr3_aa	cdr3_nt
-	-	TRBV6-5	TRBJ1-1	CASSPPDGMNTEAFF	TGTGCCAGCAGTCCCCCGGACGGAATGAACACTGAAGCTTTCTTT
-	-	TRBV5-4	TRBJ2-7	CASSLVSVNEQYF	TGTGCCAGCAGCTTGGTGAGTGTGAACGAGCAGTACTTC
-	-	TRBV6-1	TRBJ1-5	CASSENGWVSNQPQHF	TGTGCCAGCAGTGAAAATGGTTGGGTTAGCAATCAGCCCCAGCATTTT
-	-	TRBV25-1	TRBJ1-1	CATGELGGTEAFF	TGTGCCACCGGGGAACTGGGGGGCACTGAAGCTTTCTTT
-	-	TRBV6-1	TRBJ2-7	CASSESYSTYEQYF	TGTGCCAGCAGTGAAAGTTACTCGACCTACGAGCAGTACTTC
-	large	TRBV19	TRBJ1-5	CASSSRANQPQHF	TGTGCCAGTAGTTCCCGAGCTAATCAGCCCCAGCATTTT
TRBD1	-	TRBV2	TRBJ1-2	CATSGTVFNYGYTF	TGTGCCACATCCGGGACAGTTTTCAACTATGGCTACACCTTC
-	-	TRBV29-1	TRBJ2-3	CSAAGGTDTQYF	TGCAGCGCCGCAGGGGGCACAGATACGCAGTATTTT
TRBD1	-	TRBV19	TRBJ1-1	CASSPGQGVTEAFF	TGTGCCAGTAGCCCGGGACAGGGGGTCACTGAAGCTTTCTTT
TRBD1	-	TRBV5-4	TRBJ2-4	CASSLGGQMANIQYF	TGTGCCAGCAGCTTGGGGGGACAGATGGCGAACATTCAGTACTTC
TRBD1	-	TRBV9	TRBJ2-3	CASSPRTGGSADTQYF	TGTGCCAGCAGCCCAAGGACAGGGGGCTCAGCAGATACGCAGTATTTT
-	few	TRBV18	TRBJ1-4	CASSTGVGEKLFF	TGTGCCAGCTCCACGGGGGTGGGCGAAAAACTGTTTTTT
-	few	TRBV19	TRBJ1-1	CASSMLPQGGEAFF	TGTGCCAGTAGTATGTTACCCCAGGGAGGTGAAGCTTTCTTT
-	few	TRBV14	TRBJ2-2	CASSSERAAPTGELFF	TGTGCCAGCAGTTCTGAGAGGGCAGCACCAACCGGGGAGCTGTTTTTT
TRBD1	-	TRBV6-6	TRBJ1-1	CASSYGRGPEAFF	TGTGCCAGCAGTTACGGCAGGGGGCCTGAAGCTTTCTTT
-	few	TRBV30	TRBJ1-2	CAWSYSRANYGYTF	TGTGCCTGGAGTTACAGCCGAGCTAACTATGGCTACACCTTC
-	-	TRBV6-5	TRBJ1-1	CASRPGVTEAFF	TGTGCCAGCAGGCCCGGGGTCACTGAAGCTTTCTTT
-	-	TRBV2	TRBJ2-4	CASNPGPGRNIQYF	TGTGCCAGCAACCCAGGGCCAGGGAGGAACATTCAGTACTTC
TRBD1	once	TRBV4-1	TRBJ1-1	CASSRKTGGWGTEAFF	TGCGCCAGCAGCCGAAAGACAGGGGGCTGGGGCACTGAAGCTTTCTTT
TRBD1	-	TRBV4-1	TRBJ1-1	CASSLWTGPEAFF	TGCGCCAGCAGCCTGTGGACAGGACCTGAAGCTTTCTTT
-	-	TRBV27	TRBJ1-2	CASNTRSHYGYTF	TGTGCCAGCAACACCCGCTCGCACTATGGCTACACCTTC
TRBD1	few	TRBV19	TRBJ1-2	CASTPPSGTGYGYTF	TGTGCCAGTACCCCCCCCTCCGGGACAGGATATGGCTACACCTTC
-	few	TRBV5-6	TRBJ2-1	CASSTNRQRPYNEQFF	TGTGCCAGCAGCACAAACCGACAGAGACCCTACAATGAGCAGTTCTTC
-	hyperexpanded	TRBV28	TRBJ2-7	CASSPRPAYEQYF	TGTGCCAGCAGTCCACGGCCCGCCTACGAGCAGTACTTC
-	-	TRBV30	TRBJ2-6	CAWSGRGTNINSGANVLTF	TGTGCCTGGAGTGGGAGAGGGACAAACATCAACTCTGGGGCCAACGTCCTGACTTTC
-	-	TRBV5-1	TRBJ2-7	CASSLAGDPSHEQYF	TGCGCCAGCAGCTTGGCAGGGGACCCCAGCCACGAGCAGTACTTC
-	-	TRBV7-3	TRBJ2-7	CASSQDAGATRYEQYF	TGCGCCAGCAGCCAAGACGCCGGCGCTACCCGCTACGAGCAGTACTTC
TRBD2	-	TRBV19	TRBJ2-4	CASSPSNSGAKNIQYF	TGTGCCAGTAGTCCATCGAATAGCGGGGCAAAAAACATTCAGTACTTC
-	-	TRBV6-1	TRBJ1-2	CASSEWKNYGYTF	TGTGCCAGCAGTGAATGGAAAAACTATGGCTACACCTTC
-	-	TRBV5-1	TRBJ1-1	CASSFGNFNTEAFF	TGCGCCAGCAGCTTTGGGAATTTTAACACTGAAGCTTTCTTT
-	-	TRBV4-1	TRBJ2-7	CASSPGGNEQYF	TGCGCCAGCAGTCCAGGGGGGAACGAGCAGTACTTC
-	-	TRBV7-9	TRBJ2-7	CASSLQDDEQYF	TGTGCCAGCAGCCTACAGGACGACGAGCAGTACTTC
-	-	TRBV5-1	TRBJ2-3	CASSQSTDTQYF	TGCGCCAGCAGCCAAAGCACAGATACGCAGTATTTT
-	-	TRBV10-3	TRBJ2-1	CAISGIRGHEQFF	TGTGCCATCAGCGGGATCAGGGGCCATGAGCAGTTCTTC
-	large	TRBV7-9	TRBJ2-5	CASSLAGDYQETQYF	TGTGCCAGCAGCTTAGCGGGGGACTACCAAGAGACCCAGTACTTC
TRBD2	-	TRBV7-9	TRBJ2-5	CASSLLAGGLETQYF	TGTGCCAGCAGCCTTCTGGCGGGGGGGCTCGAGACCCAGTACTTC
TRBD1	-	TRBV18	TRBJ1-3	CASSPSTGDSGNTIYF	TGTGCCAGCTCACCTTCAACAGGGGACTCTGGAAACACCATATATTTT
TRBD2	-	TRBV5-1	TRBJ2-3	CASSLSLAGPSTDTQYF	TGCGCCAGCAGCTTGTCCCTAGCGGGCCCAAGCACAGATACGCAGTATTTT